A selection of T cell receptor beta chains follows, all from one sample in a study of T cell changes during pregnancy in multiple sclerosis. Using immunoSEQ multiplex PCR, the repertoire was profiled, and TCRdb retains in-frame clones only, with some absent. The sample carries approximately 100,000 clones, about nine tenths recorded once. The sample here was peripheral blood, taken after pregnancy. These receptors were taken from a female donor with multiple sclerosis, enrolled in a pregnancy study. Each CDR3 is given without its conserved first and last residue. The order of the fields is J gene, V gene, clone size, CDR3 length, CDR3 protein. Clone size is given for some rows only: seen once, a few or many times, or a class if the clone is expanded.

J gene: TRBJ1-6
V gene: TRBV7-9
clone size: -
CDR3 length: 12
CDR3 protein: ASSLSHRDSPLH

J gene: TRBJ1-3
V gene: TRBV18
clone size: once
CDR3 length: 13
CDR3 protein: ASSPLVSSGNTIY

J gene: TRBJ1-5
V gene: TRBV16
clone size: -
CDR3 length: 14
CDR3 protein: ASSQVAPGSNQPQH

J gene: TRBJ1-1
V gene: TRBV6-6
clone size: -
CDR3 length: 11
CDR3 protein: ASIPQGLTEAF

J gene: TRBJ1-5
V gene: TRBV27
clone size: once
CDR3 length: 14
CDR3 protein: ASRGLIGRGNQPQH

J gene: TRBJ2-2
V gene: TRBV9
clone size: -
CDR3 length: 16
CDR3 protein: ASSDTKRLAPNTGELF

J gene: TRBJ2-7
V gene: TRBV19
clone size: -
CDR3 length: 9
CDR3 protein: ASSLGYEQY

J gene: TRBJ2-6
V gene: TRBV4-2
clone size: once
CDR3 length: 20
CDR3 protein: ASSQEGLKTNLDNSGANVLT

J gene: TRBJ2-1
V gene: TRBV7-3
clone size: -
CDR3 length: 11
CDR3 protein: ASSTGLAGEQF

J gene: TRBJ2-5
V gene: TRBV7-7
clone size: once
CDR3 length: 12
CDR3 protein: ASSLGRGQETQY

J gene: TRBJ2-7
V gene: TRBV9
clone size: -
CDR3 length: 17
CDR3 protein: ASSATQSGVRQTAYEQY

J gene: TRBJ1-6
V gene: TRBV27
clone size: once
CDR3 length: 14
CDR3 protein: ASSFNPAEGNSPLH

J gene: TRBJ1-1
V gene: TRBV6-5
clone size: -
CDR3 length: 11
CDR3 protein: ASRRDRNTEAF

J gene: TRBJ2-1
V gene: TRBV5-5
clone size: -
CDR3 length: 10
CDR3 protein: ASSLPNNEQF

J gene: TRBJ2-5
V gene: TRBV5-1
clone size: -
CDR3 length: 15
CDR3 protein: ASSKLTGTNPPETQY

J gene: TRBJ2-2
V gene: TRBV5-1
clone size: -
CDR3 length: 15
CDR3 protein: ASSLFPSGTHTGELF

J gene: TRBJ2-7
V gene: TRBV11-2
clone size: -
CDR3 length: 14
CDR3 protein: ASSPGAGGITYEQY

J gene: TRBJ1-2
V gene: TRBV11-1
clone size: -
CDR3 length: 11
CDR3 protein: ASSGIGRRGYT

J gene: TRBJ2-5
V gene: TRBV10-3
clone size: -
CDR3 length: 12
CDR3 protein: AISVWHNQETQY

J gene: TRBJ2-1
V gene: TRBV5-1
clone size: once
CDR3 length: 14
CDR3 protein: ASSFSAGVSYNEQF

J gene: TRBJ2-7
V gene: TRBV5-5
clone size: -
CDR3 length: 13
CDR3 protein: ASSLGTGSTRQQY

J gene: TRBJ2-3
V gene: TRBV4-1
clone size: -
CDR3 length: 13
CDR3 protein: ASSQDRGGPDTQY

J gene: TRBJ1-2
V gene: TRBV18
clone size: -
CDR3 length: 13
CDR3 protein: ASSPPGQGRYGYT

J gene: TRBJ2-5
V gene: TRBV19
clone size: -
CDR3 length: 14
CDR3 protein: ASSIAGRLVSESQY

J gene: TRBJ2-1
V gene: TRBV2
clone size: -
CDR3 length: 13
CDR3 protein: ASSAAGAVGNEQF

J gene: TRBJ1-4
V gene: TRBV27
clone size: -
CDR3 length: 14
CDR3 protein: ASSSQGFPTNEKLF